The T cell receptor beta chain under discussion was sequenced for a study of sequential checkpoint blockade in melanoma. Study-level background: Randomization was 1:1 between first-line nivolumab→ipilimumab and ipilimumab→nivolumab. After both sequences, patients received maintenance nivolumab.

The CDR3 is 15 amino acids. CDR1 and CDR2 (germline): MNHEY, SVGAGI. J was trimmed by 4 bases and V by 6 bases; bases with no gene match: 7. This clone has a single count. As to treatment: randomized to nivolumab then ipilimumab (arm A) or the reverse (arm B). None of the patients previously received DNA-damaging chemotherapy. Live CD3+CD8+ CD19− CD56− cells were sorted from PBMCs. Produced via immunoSEQ multiplex PCR; TCRdb's table is partial and in-frame only. Among about 15,000 clones, roughly 82% were seen once, and the ten largest hold about 29%. The sample was CD8+ T cells sorted from blood (inferred from file names), taken from a patient given nivolumab and ipilimumab in sequence. The receptor comes from a human donor with melanoma. The rearrangement joins TRBV6-5 to TRBJ2-1; 9 bases align to TRBD1. The CDR3 coding sequence is TGTGCCAGCAGCGAGGACAGGGGTGGTTACAATGAGCAGTTCTTC. Protein: CASSEDRGGYNEQFF.